Shown below are 20 T cell receptor beta chains from a single sample sequenced in a study of OX40 agonist ivuxolimab in advanced cancers. Sequencing was performed with immunoSEQ multiplex PCR; in TCRdb, only in-frame clones are kept and a portion is missing. The sample lists about 58,000 clones; around nine tenths were seen once. The source material was CD4+ or CD8+ T cells sorted from blood, sampled in a trial of the OX40 agonist ivuxolimab. The receptors stem from an adult with an advanced solid tumor such as melanoma, head and neck, liver or kidney cancer.

The J gene is TRBJ1-2, the V gene TRBV2, with D tentatively TRBD1 (5 bases). This CDR3 has 15 amino acids. Per germline, CDR1 SNHLY and CDR2 FYNNEI. Trimming took off 4 bases at V and 5 bases at J, with 17 bases between the two ends. The CDR3 loop is CASSVLLDSRYGYTF. CDR3 nucleotides: TGTGCCAGCAGTGTTCTTCTCGACAGCCGGTATGGCTACACCTTC.

The chain combines TRBV6-1 with TRBJ1-4; D is perhaps TRBD1 (5 bases). CDR1 is MNHNS and CDR2 is SASEGT in the germline V gene. The CDR3 extends over 17 amino acids. Trimming took 3 bases from V and 0 from J, leaving 14 bases between them. DNA of the CDR3: TGTGCCAGCAGTGAGGGGGTGTGGGGGGCAACTAATGAAAAACTGTTTTTT. Its translation: CASSEGVWGATNEKLFF.

The V call is TRBV14, the J call TRBJ1-1; D is unclear. CDR1 is SGHDN and CDR2 is FVKESK in the germline V gene. CDR3 length: 13 amino acids. Trimming cost V 4 bases and J 0 bases, with 6 bases left between them. The CDR3 DNA sequence: TGTGCCAGCAGCCGGACGGTGAACACTGAAGCTTTCTTT. Its protein product is CASSRTVNTEAFF.

The chain uses TRBV19 and TRBJ2-4; 8 bases match TRBD1. The junction had 8 bases not matched to a gene; V was cut back by 2 bases and J by 8 bases. The length of the CDR3 is 15 residues. Looked up from germline, CDR1 is LNHDA and CDR2 is SQIVND (reference sequence). CDR3 residues: CASSITGQGAYIQYF. CDR3 coding DNA: TGTGCCAGTAGTATAACGGGCCAGGGGGCATACATTCAGTACTTC.

This clone occurred once. This chain links TRBV2 with TRBJ2-7, with D possibly matching TRBD1 (6 bases). The V gene's germline CDR1 is SNHLY and CDR2 FYNNEI. V lost 7 bases to trimming and J lost 3 bases, with 10 bases between them. This CDR3 contains 12 residues. CDR3 residues: CASTRTDYEQYF. The CDR3 DNA is TGTGCCAGCACGCGGACAGACTACGAGCAGTACTTC.

This chain joins TRBV5-1 and TRBJ2-5; D gene ambiguous. Deletions cut 4 bases from V and 0 bases from J, with 13 bases between. This CDR3 is 15 amino acids long. Germline V lookup: CDR1 SGHRS, CDR2 YFSETQ. CDR3: CASSRQIYDQETQYF. The CDR3 DNA follows: TGCGCCAGCAGCCGGCAAATATATGACCAAGAGACCCAGTACTTC.

The chain uses TRBV5-4 and TRBJ1-5, with D maybe TRBD1 (6 bases). CDR3 length equals 17 residues. Trimming took 4 bases from V and 2 from J, leaving 19 bases between them. The germline V gene has CDR1 SGHNT and CDR2 YYREEE (reference sequence). CDR3 in amino acids: CASSTHGGLGGNQPQHF. In DNA, the CDR3 is TGTGCCAGCAGCACCCATGGGGGCCTGGGGGGCAATCAGCCCCAGCATTTT.

The chain recombines TRBV29-1 with TRBJ1-3, with D perhaps TRBD1 (6 bases). Trimming took off 5 bases at V and 0 bases at J, with 11 bases between the two ends. The germline V gene encodes CDR1 SQVTM and CDR2 ANQGSEA. This CDR3 comprises 14 residues. CDR3 sequence (DNA): TGCAGCGTTCAAAAGGGGGACTCTGGAAACACCATATATTTT. Its translation: CSVQKGDSGNTIYF.

V usage is TRBV7-9 and J usage is TRBJ1-1; D is perhaps TRBD1 (5 bases). In germline, CDR1 is SEHNR, CDR2 FQNEAQ (reference sequence). This CDR3 has 12 amino acids. V gave up 0 bases and J gave up 10 bases, with 9 bases separating them. CDR3 in amino acids: CASSLAAGGAFF. The CDR3 nucleotides read TGTGCCAGCAGCTTAGCGGCGGGGGGAGCTTTCTTT. Based on the CDR3 plus reference TRBV7-9 and TRBJ1-1, the full variable domain is DTGVSQNPRHKITKRGQNVTFRCDPISEHNRLYWYRQTLGQGPEFLTYFQNEAQLEKSRLLSDRFSAERPKGSFSTLEIQRTEQGDSAMYLCASSLAAGGAFFGQGTRLTVV.

The rearrangement joins TRBV28 to TRBJ1-3; D unclear. V was pared by 4 bases and J by 0 bases, with 10 bases between. Germline CDR1 and CDR2: MDHEN and SYDVKM. CDR3 length equals 15 residues. The DNA for the CDR3 is TGTGCCAGCAGTTCCTTCCGGACCTCTGGAAACACCATATATTTT. Translation gives CASSSFRTSGNTIYF.

The J gene is TRBJ1-5, the V gene TRBV12-1. TRBV12-1 is assigned pseudogene status. The CDR3 sequence is 16 residues long. CDR3 in DNA: TGTGCCAGAAGACCCAACAGGAGGAGTAGCAATCAGCCCCAGCATTTT. As protein: CARRPNRRSSNQPQHF.

This clone occurred once. This chain connects TRBV6-5 to TRBJ2-7; 9 positions agree with TRBD1. Germline values: CDR1 MNHEY, CDR2 SVGAGI. This CDR3 has 14 residues. The V and J ends lost 10 bases and 3 bases, in that order; junction bases with no gene match: 10. The CDR3 bases are TGTGCCACTACCAAACTGGACAGGGGCTACGAGCAGTACTTC. Protein product: CATTKLDRGYEQYF.

This chain uses TRBV18 with TRBJ2-5, with 8 bases lining up with TRBD1. The junction had 9 bases not matched to a gene; V was cut back by 4 bases and J by 5 bases. This CDR3 is 15 amino acids long. Germline V gives CDR1 KGHSH, CDR2 LQKENI. Here the CDR3 DNA reads TGTGCCAGCTCACTGAGACAGGGGAGTTTGGAGACCCAGTACTTC. Translating gives CASSLRQGSLETQYF.

This chain uses TRBV11-2 with TRBJ2-5, with D possibly TRBD2 on 6 matching bases. Trimming pared 4 bases from V and 7 bases from J, leaving 10 bases between. The CDR3 totals 12 residues. The germline CDR1 and CDR2 sequences are SGHAT and FQNNGV. CDR3 region: CASSYLGGTQYF. CDR3 sequence (DNA): TGTGCCAGCAGCTACCTGGGGGGGACCCAGTACTTC.

This clone was seen more than once but under ten times. This chain joins TRBV19 and TRBJ2-2; 8 bases are a match to TRBD2. This CDR3 has 14 amino acids. CDR1 and CDR2 from the germline V gene are LNHDA and SQIVND (reference sequence). V was pared by 10 bases and J by 2 bases, with 6 bases of the junction left unmatched. The CDR3 spells CATQREYNTGELFF. The CDR3 region has the DNA TGTGCCACCCAGCGGGAGTACAACACCGGGGAGCTGTTTTTT.

The gene calls are TRBV9 and TRBJ1-2, with a tentative D call TRBD1 (5 bases). The CDR3 length is 13 residues. V lost 0 bases and J lost 7, with 10 bases in between. Germline CDR1 is SGDLS and CDR2 is YYNGEE. The CDR3 is CASSVDGQGGYTF. In nucleotides, the CDR3 is TGTGCCAGCAGCGTAGACGGGCAGGGTGGCTACACCTTC.

The chain combines TRBV6-5 with TRBJ2-7, with no clear D. The CDR3 is made up of 16 amino acids. From germline, CDR1 is MNHEY and CDR2 SVGAGI. V was clipped by 4 bases and J by 3 bases, with 19 bases between them. CDR3 sequence (DNA): TGTGCCAGCAGTTCCGTTGGGGTCCTCCCTCTCTACGAGCAGTACTTC. Translated: CASSSVGVLPLYEQYF.

The chain joins TRBV20-1 to TRBJ1-5; no definite D call. This CDR3 region has 11 residues. Germline CDR1 and CDR2: DFQATT and SNEGSKA (reference sequence). V was cut by 5 bases and J by 11 bases, with 13 bases left in between. The CDR3 spells CSAGLREAQHF. The CDR3 DNA reads TGCAGTGCTGGACTGAGGGAGGCCCAGCATTTT.

This clone was found once. The genes are TRBV5-1 and TRBJ2-3, with D tentatively TRBD1 (6 bases). The V end lost 3 bases, the J end lost 1 base, and 9 bases lay between the germline ends. CDR1 SGHRS and CDR2 YFSETQ come from the germline V gene. This CDR3 contains 14 residues. The CDR3 reads CASSYYRGTDTQYF. CDR3 coding DNA: TGCGCCAGCAGCTACTACAGGGGCACAGATACGCAGTATTTT.

This clone was counted a single time. The chain joins TRBV19 to TRBJ1-1; TRBD1 aligns across 8 bases. Germline CDR1 reads LNHDA; CDR2 reads SQIVND (reference sequence). V was clipped by 6 bases and J by 0 bases; unmatched bases: 3. The CDR3 loop spans 14 amino acids. The CDR3 sequence is CASRTGGVNTEAFF. CDR3 sequence (DNA): TGTGCCAGTAGAACAGGGGGAGTGAACACTGAAGCTTTCTTT.